What follows are 7 T cell receptor beta chains derived from one specimen sequenced in a study of blood T cell repertoires in COVID-19 (dated by TCRdb to the early 2020s). The library was generated by the immunoSEQ multiplex PCR assay. Held by TCRdb, this immuneACCESS table contains in-frame sequences only and omits some clones. Under half of the omission traces to an unresolved V gene where checked; the cause of the rest is unknown. In this sample the table shows more than 200,000 clones, under 95% of which occur a single time. 1.9% of the sample goes to the ten largest clones. The sequenced sample was PBMCs or T cells enriched from blood (not recorded which). Every receptor here comes from a woman aged 18-29 years who had recovered from COVID-19.

The V call is TRBV5-1, the J call TRBJ2-1; possible D gene TRBD2, 7 bases. The CDR3 length is 14 residues. V was cut by 1 base and J by 7 bases, with 12 bases left in between. The V gene's germline CDR1 is SGHRS and CDR2 YFSETQ. The CDR3 loop reads CASSLWGGPNEQFF. CDR3 nucleotide sequence: TGCGCCAGCAGCTTGTGGGGGGGCCCTAATGAGCAGTTCTTC.

The chain joins TRBV7-8 to TRBJ1-2, with D possibly being TRBD1 (6 bases). CDR1 and CDR2 (germline): SGHVS, FQNEAQ. The CDR3 has 15 amino acids. The ends were cut back, 1 base at V and 2 bases at J, with 11 bases in the middle. The CDR3 sequence: CASSLGDRSNYGYTF. In DNA form, the CDR3 reads TGTGCCAGCAGCTTAGGTGACAGGTCGAACTATGGCTACACCTTC. Looking up the rest from reference TRBV7-8 and TRBJ1-2 gives the full variable domain: GAGVSQSPRYKVAKRGQDVALRCDPISGHVSLFWYQQALGQGPEFLTYFQNEAQLDKSGLPSDRFFAERPEGSVSTLKIQRTQQEDSAVYLCASSLGDRSNYGYTFGSGTRLTVV.

The chain is built from TRBV20-1 and TRBJ1-2; TRBD1 might be the D (5 bases). The ends were cut back, 5 bases at V and 6 bases at J, with 7 bases in the middle. The CDR3 length is 10 residues. CDR1 DFQATT and CDR2 SNEGSKA come from the germline V gene (reference sequence). CDR3 amino acids: CSAPRDGYTF. In DNA form, the CDR3 reads TGCAGTGCTCCCAGGGATGGCTACACCTTC.

This chain links TRBV19 with TRBJ2-2; D is possibly TRBD1 (5 bases). The V end was cut by 6 bases, the J end by 2 bases, with 13 bases between. CDR1 and CDR2 from the germline V gene are LNHDA and SQIVND (reference sequence). The CDR3 runs to 15 residues. CDR3 amino acids: CASSADRGNTGELFF. CDR3 in DNA: TGTGCCAGTAGCGCGGATAGGGGAAACACCGGGGAGCTGTTTTTT.

This chain connects TRBV18 to TRBJ1-2, with D unresolved. Trimming cost V 3 bases and J 6 bases, with 5 bases left between them. The CDR3 loop spans 11 amino acids. The germline V gene has CDR1 KGHSH and CDR2 LQKENI. The CDR3 region is CASSPQDGYTF. DNA of the CDR3: TGTGCCAGCTCACCCCAGGATGGCTACACCTTC.

This sequence joins TRBV21-1 and TRBJ2-4; no DNA check was done on the table's D call, TRBD2. TRBV21-1 is a pseudogene. The CDR3 sequence is 18 residues long. CDR3 DNA: TGTGCCAGCACCAGGGGACTAGCGGGAGAAGGGGCCAAAAACATTCAGTACTTC. It codes for CASTRGLAGEGAKNIQYF.

V usage is TRBV10-3 and J usage is TRBJ1-6, with a weak D call TRBD1 (5 bases). Trimming cost V 0 bases and J 1 base, with 7 bases left between them. Germline V lookup: CDR1 ENHRY, CDR2 SYGVKD. The CDR3 covers 16 residues. The CDR3 sequence: CAISESQGSYNSPLHF. The CDR3 DNA reads TGTGCCATCAGTGAGTCCCAGGGATCCTATAATTCACCCCTCCACTTT.